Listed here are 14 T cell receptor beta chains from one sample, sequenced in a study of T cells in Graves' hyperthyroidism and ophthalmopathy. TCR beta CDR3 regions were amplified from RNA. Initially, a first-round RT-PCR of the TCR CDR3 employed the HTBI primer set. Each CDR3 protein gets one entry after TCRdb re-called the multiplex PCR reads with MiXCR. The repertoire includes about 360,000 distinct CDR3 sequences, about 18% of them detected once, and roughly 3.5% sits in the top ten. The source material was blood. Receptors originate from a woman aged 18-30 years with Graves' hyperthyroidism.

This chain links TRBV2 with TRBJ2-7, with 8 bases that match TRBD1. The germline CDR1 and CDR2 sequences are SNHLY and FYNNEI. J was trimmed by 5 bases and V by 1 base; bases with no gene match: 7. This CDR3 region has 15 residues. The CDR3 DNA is TGTGCCAGCAGTGAAGTGCGGACAGGGCAGCACGAGCAGTACTTC. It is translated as CASSEVRTGQHEQYF.

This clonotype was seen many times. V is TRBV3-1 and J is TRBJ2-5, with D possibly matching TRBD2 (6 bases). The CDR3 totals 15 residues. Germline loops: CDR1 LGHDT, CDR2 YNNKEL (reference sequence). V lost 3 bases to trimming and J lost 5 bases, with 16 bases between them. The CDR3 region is CASSHRGLSGETQYF. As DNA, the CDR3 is TGTGCCAGCAGCCACCGGGGACTCTCGGGGGAGACCCAGTACTTC.

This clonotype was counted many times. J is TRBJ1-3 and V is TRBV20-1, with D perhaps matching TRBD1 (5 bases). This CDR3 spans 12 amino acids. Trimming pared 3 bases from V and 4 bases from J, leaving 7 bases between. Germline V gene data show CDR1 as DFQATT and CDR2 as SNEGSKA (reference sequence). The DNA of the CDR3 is TGCAGTGCTAGGGGGCCCGGAAACACCATATATTTT. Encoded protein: CSARGPGNTIYF.

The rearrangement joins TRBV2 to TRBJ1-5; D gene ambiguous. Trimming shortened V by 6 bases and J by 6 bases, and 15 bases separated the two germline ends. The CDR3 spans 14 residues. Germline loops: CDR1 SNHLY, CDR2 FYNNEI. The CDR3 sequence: CASSREEMVQPQHF. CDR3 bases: TGTGCCAGCAGCCGCGAGGAGATGGTTCAGCCCCAGCATTTT. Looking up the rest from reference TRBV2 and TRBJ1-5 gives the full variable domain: EPEVTQTPSHQVTQMGQEVILRCVPISNHLYFYWYRQILGQKVEFLVSFYNNEISEKSEIFDDQFSVERPDGSNFTLKIRSTKLEDSAMYFCASSREEMVQPQHFGDGTRLSIL.

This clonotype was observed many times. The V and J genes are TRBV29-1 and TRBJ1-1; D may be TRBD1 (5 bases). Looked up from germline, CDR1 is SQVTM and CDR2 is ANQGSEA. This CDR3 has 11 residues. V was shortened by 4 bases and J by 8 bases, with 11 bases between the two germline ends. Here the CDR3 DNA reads TGCAGCGTTGTTCCGCAGGGCGAAGCTTTCTTT. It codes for CSVVPQGEAFF.

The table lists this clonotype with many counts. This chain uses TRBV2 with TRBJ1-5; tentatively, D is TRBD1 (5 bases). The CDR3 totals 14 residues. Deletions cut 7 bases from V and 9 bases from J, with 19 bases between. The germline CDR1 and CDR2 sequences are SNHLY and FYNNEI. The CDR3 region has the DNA TGTGCCAGCAAAGGGGCAGGGAAAGTCAGGCCCCAGCATTTT. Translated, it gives CASKGAGKVRPQHF.

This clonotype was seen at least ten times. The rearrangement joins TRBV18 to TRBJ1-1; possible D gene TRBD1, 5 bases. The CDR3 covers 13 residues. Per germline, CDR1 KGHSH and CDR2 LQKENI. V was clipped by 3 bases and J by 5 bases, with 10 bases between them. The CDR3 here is CASSPDRLTEAFF. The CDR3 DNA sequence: TGTGCCAGCTCACCTGACAGATTAACTGAAGCTTTCTTT.

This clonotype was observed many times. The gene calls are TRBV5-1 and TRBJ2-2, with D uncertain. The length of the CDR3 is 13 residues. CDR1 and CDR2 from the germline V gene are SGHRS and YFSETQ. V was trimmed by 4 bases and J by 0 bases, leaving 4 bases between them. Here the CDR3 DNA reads TGCGCCAGCAGCCAGTCGAACACCGGGGAGCTGTTTTTT. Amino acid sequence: CASSQSNTGELFF.

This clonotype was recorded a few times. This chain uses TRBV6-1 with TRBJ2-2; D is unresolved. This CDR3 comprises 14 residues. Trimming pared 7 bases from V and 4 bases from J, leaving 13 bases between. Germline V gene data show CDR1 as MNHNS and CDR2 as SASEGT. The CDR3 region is CASTLDPITGELFF. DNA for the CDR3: TGTGCCAGCACCCTAGACCCTATCACCGGGGAGCTGTTTTTT.

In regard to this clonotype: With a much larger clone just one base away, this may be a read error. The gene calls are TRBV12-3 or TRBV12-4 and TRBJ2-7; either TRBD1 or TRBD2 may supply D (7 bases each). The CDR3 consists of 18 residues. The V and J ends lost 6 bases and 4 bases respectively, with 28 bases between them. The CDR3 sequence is CASSSRAGPGTVRYEQYF. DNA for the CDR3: TGTGCCAGCAGCTCACGAGCGGGGCCCGGGACAGTGAGGTACGAGCAGTACTTC.

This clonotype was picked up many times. In nucleotides, the CDR3 is TGTGCCTGGAAGGGGCAGGGCAATCAGCCCCAGCATTTT. Its translation: CAWKGQGNQPQHF. The rearrangement joins TRBV30 to TRBJ1-5; perhaps TRBD1 as D (5 bases). Germline CDR1 GTSNPN, CDR2 SVGIG (reference sequence). Trimming shortened V by 4 bases and J by 2 bases, and 9 bases separated the two germline ends. The CDR3 is made up of 13 amino acids.

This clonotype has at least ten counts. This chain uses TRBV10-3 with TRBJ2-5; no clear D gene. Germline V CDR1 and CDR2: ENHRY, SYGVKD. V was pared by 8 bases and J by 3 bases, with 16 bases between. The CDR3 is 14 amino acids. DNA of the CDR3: TGTGCCATCGGTTTAGGTGGGCAAAAAGAGACCCAGTACTTC. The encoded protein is CAIGLGGQKETQYF.

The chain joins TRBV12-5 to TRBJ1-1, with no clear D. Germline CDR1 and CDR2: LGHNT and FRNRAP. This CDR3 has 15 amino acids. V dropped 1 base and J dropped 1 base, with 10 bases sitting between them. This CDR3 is CASGLGWSRNTEAFF. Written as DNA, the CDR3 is TGTGCTAGTGGTTTGGGTTGGTCAAGGAACACTGAAGCTTTCTTT.

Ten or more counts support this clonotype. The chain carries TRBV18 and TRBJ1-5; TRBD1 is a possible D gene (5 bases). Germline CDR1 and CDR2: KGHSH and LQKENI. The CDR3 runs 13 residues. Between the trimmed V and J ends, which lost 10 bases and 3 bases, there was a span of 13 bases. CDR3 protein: CATSKGNNQPQHF. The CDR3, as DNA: TGTGCCACCTCCAAGGGGAACAATCAGCCCCAGCATTTT.